This TCR beta chain was documented in a study of blood T cells in healthy people across ages. In its sample, this clonotype was seen once. Combining a sample-barcoded 5' primer with a J-beta primer mix, a second PCR ran for roughly 7 to 11 cycles. TCRdb passed the 5' RACE reads through MiXCR, listing each CDR3 protein once. The table shows 700,000 to 950,000 distinct CDR3 sequences, with over 45% occurring only once. They isolated at least 6 million PBMCs from each sample. Each sample provided at least 5 micrograms of extracted total RNA. The V gene end was trimmed by 5 bases and the J gene end by 0 bases; junction bases not matched to a gene: 12. CDR3 size: 18 residues. The germline CDR1 and CDR2 sequences are LGHDT and YNNKEL (reference sequence).

The material sequenced was blood. The rearrangement links TRBV3-1 to TRBJ2-1; 8 bases align to TRBD2. This TCR derives from a man aged 25-40 years in good health. The CDR3: CASSLITGLASSYNEQFF. The CDR3 region has the DNA TGTGCCAGCAGCTTAATAACAGGACTAGCTAGCTCCTACAATGAGCAGTTCTTC.